This TCR beta chain is drawn from a study of blood T cell repertoires in COVID-19. Study in general: From the United States, Italy and Spain came samples of acute and convalescent COVID-19. In each case, the material was cDNA or gDNA derived from T cells, B-cell-depleted T cells, or PBMCs.

As processed by the authors: Reference gene primer amplification gave estimated nucleated cell counts. The table came from immunoSEQ multiplex PCR; TCRdb's copy has only in-frame clones and leaves some out. V and J calls and clone size are as listed in that table; D and trimming were resolved from the DNA. This table holds 130,000 to 150,000 clones, around 81% found once. Germline V gene lookup returns CDR1 MRHNA and CDR2 SNTAGT. Trimming left V 5 bases short and J 0 bases short, with 7 bases between. The CDR3 is made up of 13 amino acids. Sequenced input: peripheral blood. The chain couples TRBV6-4 to TRBJ1-1; D unclear. The sequence was obtained from a human donor with acute or convalescent COVID-19. The donor label of this sample is uncertain. The CDR3 loop is CASSRYLNTEAFF. CDR3 sequence (DNA): TGTGCCAGCAGTCGGTACTTGAACACTGAAGCTTTCTTT.